This T cell receptor beta chain was sequenced in a study of beta chain features in type 1 diabetes. V lost 0 bases to trimming and J lost 2 bases; unmatched junction nucleotides: 3. The germline V gene encodes CDR1 MGHRA and CDR2 YSYEKL. The CDR3 has 15 residues. The study, taken as a whole, reports: PCR, the amplification step, might favor shorter templates, equally in patients and controls. High-TCR-expressing cells could be over-represented by cDNA sequencing.

As concerns this clone: What it binds is not known.

Expressed TCRB transcripts were sequenced because the isolated RNA had all been reverse transcribed beforehand. Generated by immunoSEQ multiplex PCR, the TCRdb table keeps only in-frame clones and is missing some. The data contain 450,000 to 600,000 clones, approximately 30% of them singletons. Sequenced input: naive CD4+ T cells from blood. The receptor was isolated from a man younger than 35 in good health. The chain has TRBV4-1 and TRBJ2-7, with 8 bases identical to TRBD1. CDR3: CASSQDGQGTYEQYF. CDR3 sequence (DNA): TGCGCCAGCAGCCAAGATGGACAGGGTACCTACGAGCAGTACTTC.